What follows describes a single TCR beta chain. The antigen remains undetermined. These data are taken from a study of T cell responses to AZD1222 COVID-19 vaccine. Regarding the study as a whole: The study sampled repertoires only after the peak T cell response. At baseline, seropositivity was found in only six or seven AZD1222 recipients.

Trimming cost V 0 bases and J 2 bases, with 11 bases left between them. This CDR3 has 17 residues. Germline CDR1 reads LGHDT; CDR2 reads YNNKEL (reference sequence). Here immunoSEQ multiplex PCR was the method, and the copy in TCRdb shows in-frame clones only, minus some. The table has around 99,000 clones, roughly 90% seen once. Material: peripheral blood, obtained on day 0 of AZD1222 vaccination. V usage is TRBV3-1 (or the pseudogene TRBV3-2) and J usage is TRBJ2-6; D is unresolved. The receptor's source is an adult in good health. The CDR3 DNA sequence: TGTGCCAGCAGCCAAGATCAGTTTGGGGCTGGGGCCAACGTCCTGACTTTC. Translated, it gives CASSQDQFGAGANVLTF.